In this sample, the clone carrying this TCR beta chain turned up a few times. Its antigen is as yet unknown. The sample is drawn from a study of CD8 T cells in ankylosing spondylitis. Overall study findings and caveats: Fewer than 10 highly homologous variants formed a TCR beta motif that appeared characteristic of ankylosing spondylitis blood. Within matched ankylosing spondylitis synovial fluid, disease-linked clones were reportedly significantly enriched. The authors found the disease-linked clones to be CD8+ and relatively rare in peripheral blood.

Generation of TCR beta libraries employed quantitative 5'-RACE incorporating molecular barcodes. TCRdb reanalysed the 5' RACE reads using MiXCR and keeps one entry per CDR3 protein. Of roughly 700,000 distinct CDR3 sequences listed, around 20% are singletons. Germline V gene sequence: CDR1 DFQATT, CDR2 SNEGSKA (reference sequence). V lost 4 bases, J lost 0 bases, and 16 bases lay in between. The CDR3 spans 15 residues. This TCR derives from a male donor with ankylosing spondylitis. Sequenced material: blood, either unsorted or a sorted T cell fraction (not recorded which). The chain recombines TRBV20-1 with TRBJ2-7; no firm D call. CDR3 sequence reads: CSAKPGVAFSYEQYF. CDR3 nucleotide sequence: TGCAGTGCTAAACCCGGCGTCGCCTTCTCCTACGAGCAGTACTTC.